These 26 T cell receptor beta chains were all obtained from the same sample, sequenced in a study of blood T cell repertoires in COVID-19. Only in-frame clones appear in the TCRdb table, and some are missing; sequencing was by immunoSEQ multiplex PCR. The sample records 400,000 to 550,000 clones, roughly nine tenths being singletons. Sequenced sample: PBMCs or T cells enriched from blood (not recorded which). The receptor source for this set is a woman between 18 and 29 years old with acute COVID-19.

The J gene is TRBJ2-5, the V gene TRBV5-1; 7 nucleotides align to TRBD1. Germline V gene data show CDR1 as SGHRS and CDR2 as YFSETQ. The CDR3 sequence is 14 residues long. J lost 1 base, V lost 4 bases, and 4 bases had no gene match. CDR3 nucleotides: TGCGCCAGCAGCGCGACAGGGCGCCAAGAGACCCAGTACTTC. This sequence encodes CASSATGRQETQYF.

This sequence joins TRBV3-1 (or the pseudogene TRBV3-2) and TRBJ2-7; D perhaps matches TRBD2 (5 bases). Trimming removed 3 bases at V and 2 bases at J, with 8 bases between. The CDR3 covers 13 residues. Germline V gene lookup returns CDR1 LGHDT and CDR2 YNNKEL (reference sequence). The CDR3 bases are TGTGCCAGCAGCCAGTGGGAGACCTACGAGCAGTACTTC. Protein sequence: CASSQWETYEQYF.

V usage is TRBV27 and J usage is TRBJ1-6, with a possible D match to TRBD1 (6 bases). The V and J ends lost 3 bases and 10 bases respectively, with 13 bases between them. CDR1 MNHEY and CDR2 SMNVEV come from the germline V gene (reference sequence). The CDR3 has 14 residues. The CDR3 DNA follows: TGTGCCAGCAGTTTTCTGGGGGCAGAATCACCCCTCCACTTT. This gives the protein CASSFLGAESPLHF.

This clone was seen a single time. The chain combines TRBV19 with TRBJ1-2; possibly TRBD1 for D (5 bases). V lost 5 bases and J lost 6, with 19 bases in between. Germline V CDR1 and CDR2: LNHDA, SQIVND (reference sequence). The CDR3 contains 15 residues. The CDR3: CASSFYLGRLNGYTF. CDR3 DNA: TGTGCCAGTAGTTTCTACCTGGGGCGTCTCAATGGCTACACCTTC.

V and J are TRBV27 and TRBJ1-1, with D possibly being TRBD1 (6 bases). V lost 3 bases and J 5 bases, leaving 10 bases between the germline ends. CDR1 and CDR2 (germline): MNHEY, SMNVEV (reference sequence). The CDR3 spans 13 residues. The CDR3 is CASSFKGGTEAFF. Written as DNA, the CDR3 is TGTGCCAGCAGTTTTAAAGGGGGTACTGAAGCTTTCTTT.

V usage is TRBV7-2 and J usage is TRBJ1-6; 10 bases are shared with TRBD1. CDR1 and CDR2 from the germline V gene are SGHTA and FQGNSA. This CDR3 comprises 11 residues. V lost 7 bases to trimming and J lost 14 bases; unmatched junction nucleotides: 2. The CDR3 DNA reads TGTGCCAGCACCGGGACAGGGGCCCTCCACTTT. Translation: CASTGTGALHF.

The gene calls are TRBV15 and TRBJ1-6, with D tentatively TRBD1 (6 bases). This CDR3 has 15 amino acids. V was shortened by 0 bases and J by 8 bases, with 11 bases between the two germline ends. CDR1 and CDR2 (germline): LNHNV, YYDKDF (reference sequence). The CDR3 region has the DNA TGTGCCACCAGCAGAGAGGCACAGGGTTATTCACCCCTCCACTTT. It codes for CATSREAQGYSPLHF.

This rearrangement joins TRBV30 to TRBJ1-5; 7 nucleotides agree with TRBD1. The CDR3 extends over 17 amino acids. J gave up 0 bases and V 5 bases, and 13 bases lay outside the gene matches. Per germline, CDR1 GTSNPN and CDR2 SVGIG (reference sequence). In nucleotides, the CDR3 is TGTGCCTGGTCAAGGGACAGCGGCTATCGTAGCAATCAGCCCCAGCATTTT. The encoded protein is CAWSRDSGYRSNQPQHF. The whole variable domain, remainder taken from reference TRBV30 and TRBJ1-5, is SQTIHQWPATLVQPVGSPLSLECTVEGTSNPNLYWYRQAAGRGLQLLFYSVGIGQISSEVPQNLSASRPQDRQFILSSKKLLLSDSGFYLCAWSRDSGYRSNQPQHFGDGTRLSIL.

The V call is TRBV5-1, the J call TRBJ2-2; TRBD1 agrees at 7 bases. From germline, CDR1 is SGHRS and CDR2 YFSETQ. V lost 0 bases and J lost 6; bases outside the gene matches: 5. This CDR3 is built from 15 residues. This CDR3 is CASSLGQGRPGELFF. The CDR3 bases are TGCGCCAGCAGCTTGGGACAGGGCCGGCCCGGGGAGCTGTTTTTT. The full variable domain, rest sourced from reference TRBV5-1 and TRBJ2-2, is KAGVTQTPRYLIKTRGQQVTLSCSPISGHRSVSWYQQTPGQGLQFLFEYFSETQRNKGNFPGRFSGRQFSNSRSEMNVSTLELGDSALYLCASSLGQGRPGELFFGEGSRLTVL.

The DNA for the CDR3 is TGTGCCAGCAGCTTAGCCGGGACAGGGAACTATGGCTACACCTTC. It translates to CASSLAGTGNYGYTF. The chain employs TRBV5-4 and TRBJ1-2; the match to TRBD1 covers 9 bases. Germline V CDR1 and CDR2: SGHNT, YYREEE (reference sequence). The CDR3 sequence is 15 residues long. Losses at the gene ends were 2 bases for V and 2 bases for J; bases not matched to a gene: 4.

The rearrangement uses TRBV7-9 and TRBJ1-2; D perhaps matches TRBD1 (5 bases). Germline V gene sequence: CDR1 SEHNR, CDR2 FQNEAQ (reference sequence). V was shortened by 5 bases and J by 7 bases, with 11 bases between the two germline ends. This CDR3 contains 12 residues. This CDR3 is CASSGGLRGYTF. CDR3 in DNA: TGTGCCAGCAGCGGGGGACTGCGTGGCTACACCTTC.

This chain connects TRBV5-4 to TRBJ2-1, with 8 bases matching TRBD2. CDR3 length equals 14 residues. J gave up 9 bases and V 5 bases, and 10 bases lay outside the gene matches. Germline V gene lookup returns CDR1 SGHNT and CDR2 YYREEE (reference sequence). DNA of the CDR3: TGTGCCAGCAGGAGAGCGGGGGAACAAGGTGAGCAGTTCTTC. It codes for CASRRAGEQGEQFF.

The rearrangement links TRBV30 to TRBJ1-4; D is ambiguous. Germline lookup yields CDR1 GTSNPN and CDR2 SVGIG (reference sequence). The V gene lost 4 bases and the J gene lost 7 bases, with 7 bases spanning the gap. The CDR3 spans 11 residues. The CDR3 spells CAWTRGEKLFF. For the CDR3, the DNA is TGTGCCTGGACTCGAGGTGAAAAACTGTTTTTT.

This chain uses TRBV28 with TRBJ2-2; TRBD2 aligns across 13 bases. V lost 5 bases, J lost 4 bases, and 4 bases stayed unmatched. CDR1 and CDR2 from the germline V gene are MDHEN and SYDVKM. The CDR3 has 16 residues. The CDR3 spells CASSQGTSGITGELFF. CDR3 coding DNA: TGTGCCAGCAGTCAGGGGACTAGCGGGATCACCGGGGAGCTGTTTTTT.

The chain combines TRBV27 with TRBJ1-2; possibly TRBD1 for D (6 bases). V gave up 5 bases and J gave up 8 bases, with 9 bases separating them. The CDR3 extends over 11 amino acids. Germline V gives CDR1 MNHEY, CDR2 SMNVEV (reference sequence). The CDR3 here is CASSPGEGYTF. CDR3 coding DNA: TGTGCCAGCAGTCCAGGGGAAGGCTACACCTTC.

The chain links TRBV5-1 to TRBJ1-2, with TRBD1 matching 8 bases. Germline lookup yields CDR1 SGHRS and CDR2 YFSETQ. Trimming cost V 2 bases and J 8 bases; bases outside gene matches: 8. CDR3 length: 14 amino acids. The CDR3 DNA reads TGCGCCAGCAGCTTTGAGACAGGGGTCAGCGGCTACACCTTC. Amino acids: CASSFETGVSGYTF. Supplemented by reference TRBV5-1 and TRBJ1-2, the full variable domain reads KAGVTQTPRYLIKTRGQQVTLSCSPISGHRSVSWYQQTPGQGLQFLFEYFSETQRNKGNFPGRFSGRQFSNSRSEMNVSTLELGDSALYLCASSFETGVSGYTFGSGTRLTVV.

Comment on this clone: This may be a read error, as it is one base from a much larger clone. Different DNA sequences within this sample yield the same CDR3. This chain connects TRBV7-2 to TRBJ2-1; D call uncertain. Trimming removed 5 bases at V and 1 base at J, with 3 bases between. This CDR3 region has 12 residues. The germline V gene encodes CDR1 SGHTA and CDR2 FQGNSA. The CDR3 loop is CASSLSYNEQFF. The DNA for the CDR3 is TGTGCCAGCAGCCTATCCTACAATGAGCAGTTCTTC.

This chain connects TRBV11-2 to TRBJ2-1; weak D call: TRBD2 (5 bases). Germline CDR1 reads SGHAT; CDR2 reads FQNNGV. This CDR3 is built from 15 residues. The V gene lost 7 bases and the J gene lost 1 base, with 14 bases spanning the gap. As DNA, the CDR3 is TGTGCCAGCAAGGAGGTTAAGGGTTCCTACAATGAGCAGTTCTTC. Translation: CASKEVKGSYNEQFF.

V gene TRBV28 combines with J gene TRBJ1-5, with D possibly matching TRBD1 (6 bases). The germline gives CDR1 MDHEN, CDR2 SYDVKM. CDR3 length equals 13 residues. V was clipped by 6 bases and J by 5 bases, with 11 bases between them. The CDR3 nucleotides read TGTGCCAGCAGACAGGGATGGGATCAGCCCCAGCATTTT. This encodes CASRQGWDQPQHF.

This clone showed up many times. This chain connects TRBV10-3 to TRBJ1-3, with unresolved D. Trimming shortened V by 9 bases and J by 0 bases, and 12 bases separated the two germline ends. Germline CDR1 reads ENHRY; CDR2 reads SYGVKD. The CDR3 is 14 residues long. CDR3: CAIRPDTSGNTIYF. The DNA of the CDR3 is TGTGCCATACGCCCCGACACCTCTGGAAACACCATATATTTT.

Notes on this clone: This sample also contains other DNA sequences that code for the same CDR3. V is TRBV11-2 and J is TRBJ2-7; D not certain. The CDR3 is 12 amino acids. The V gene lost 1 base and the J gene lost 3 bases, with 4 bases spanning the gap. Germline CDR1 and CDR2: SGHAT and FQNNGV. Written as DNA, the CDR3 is TGTGCCAGCAGCTTAGCAGGCTACGAGCAGTACTTC. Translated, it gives CASSLAGYEQYF.

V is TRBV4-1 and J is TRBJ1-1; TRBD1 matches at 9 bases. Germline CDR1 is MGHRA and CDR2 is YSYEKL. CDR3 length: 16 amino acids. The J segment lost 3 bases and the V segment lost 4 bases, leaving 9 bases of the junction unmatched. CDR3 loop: CASSRNTGTGYTEAFF. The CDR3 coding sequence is TGCGCCAGCAGCCGAAACACCGGGACAGGGTACACTGAAGCTTTCTTT.

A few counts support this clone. As DNA, the CDR3 is TGTGCCAGCAGCTTACGTCTCGGGGATTACTATGGCTACACCTTC. Protein sequence: CASSLRLGDYYGYTF. V gene TRBV5-5 combines with J gene TRBJ1-2; D is uncertain. The CDR3 totals 15 residues. CDR1 is SGHKS, CDR2 YYEKEE, per germline (reference sequence). The V gene lost 2 bases and the J gene lost 3 bases, with 14 bases spanning the gap. Supplemented by reference TRBV5-5 and TRBJ1-2, the full variable domain reads DAGVTQSPTHLIKTRGQQVTLRCSPISGHKSVSWYQQVLGQGPQFIFQYYEKEERGRGNFPDRFSARQFPNYSSELNVNALLLGDSALYLCASSLRLGDYYGYTFGSGTRLTVV.

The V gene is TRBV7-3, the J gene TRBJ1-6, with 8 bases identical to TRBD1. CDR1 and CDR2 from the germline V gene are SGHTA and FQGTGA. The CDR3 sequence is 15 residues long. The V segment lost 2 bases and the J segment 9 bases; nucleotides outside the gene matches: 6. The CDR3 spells CASSLSGQGTSPLHF. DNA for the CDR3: TGTGCCAGCAGCTTATCCGGACAGGGTACTTCACCCCTCCACTTT.

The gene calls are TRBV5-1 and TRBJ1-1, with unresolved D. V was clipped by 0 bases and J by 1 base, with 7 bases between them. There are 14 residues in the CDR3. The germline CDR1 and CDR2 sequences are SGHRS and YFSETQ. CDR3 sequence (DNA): TGCGCCAGCAGCTTGGGGGCAGAGAACACTGAAGCTTTCTTT. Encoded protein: CASSLGAENTEAFF.

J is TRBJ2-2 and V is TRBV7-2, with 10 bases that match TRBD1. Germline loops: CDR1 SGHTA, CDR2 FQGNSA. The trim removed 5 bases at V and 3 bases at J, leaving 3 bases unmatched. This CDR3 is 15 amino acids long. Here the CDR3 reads CASSTGTGDTGELFF. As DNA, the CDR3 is TGTGCCAGCAGCACCGGGACAGGGGACACCGGGGAGCTGTTTTTT.